The subject of this entry is one T cell receptor (beta chain). Repertoires were generated with immunoSEQ multiplex PCR, while TCRdb's copy carries only in-frame clones and drops some. The sample carries around 49,000 clones, about 96% recorded once. The data derive from a study of technical replicates of blood from several donors. CDR3 length: 15 residues. CDR1 SNHLY and CDR2 FYNNEI come from the germline V gene. V was shortened by 6 bases and J by 1 base, with 12 bases between the two germline ends. This clonotype was sampled from a human donor in good health. Specimen: T cells isolated from PBMCs. The chain is built from TRBV2 and TRBJ2-2; D is possibly TRBD1 (6 bases). The CDR3 sequence: CASSDLGQNTGELFF. The DNA of the CDR3 is TGTGCCAGCAGCGACCTGGGACAGAACACCGGGGAGCTGTTTTTT.